This T cell receptor beta chain comes out of a study of T-cell reconstitution after alpha-beta-depleted transplantation in children. The CDR3 has 15 amino acids. Per the germline V gene, CDR1 is LNHNV and CDR2 is YYDKDF (reference sequence). With 0 bases removed from V and 2 bases from J, the gap between germline ends came to 8 bases. It was with unique molecular identifiers that the TCRbeta library was prepared. In TCRdb, the PCR reads were re-called with MiXCR into one record per CDR3 protein. The sample has hundreds of thousands of distinct CDR3 sequences, 15% to 20% seen once. This clonotype was obtained from a human donor who donated a stem cell graft to a child with acute myeloid leukemia. The rearrangement uses TRBV15 and TRBJ2-4; tentative D call: TRBD2 (5 bases). This specimen consisted of PBMCs from the stem cell graft donor, obtained from the stem cell graft. The CDR3 loop reads CATSRDRGSKNIQYF. DNA for the CDR3: TGTGCCACCAGCAGAGATCGGGGTTCCAAAAACATTCAGTACTTC. The variable domain in full, with the rest retrieved from reference TRBV15 and TRBJ2-4, is DAMVIQNPRYQVTQFGKPVTLSCSQTLNHNVMYWYQQKSSQAPKLLFHYYDKDFNNEADTPDNFQSRRPNTSFCFLDIRSPGLGDTAMYLCATSRDRGSKNIQYFGAGTRLSVL.